This T cell receptor (beta chain) came from a study of blood T cell repertoires in COVID-19. Study summary: COVID-19 samples collected from the United States, Italy and Spain covered acute and convalescent phases. Nucleic acid was either cDNA or gDNA, and it came from T cells, B-cell-depleted T cells, or PBMCs.

In the original processing: Scientists estimated how many nucleated cells there were by amplifying reference gene primers. Method: immunoSEQ multiplex PCR; TCRdb's copy keeps in-frame clones and lacks some. The DNA gave D and trimming, while V, J and clone size come from that table. The sample shows roughly 20,000 clones, approximately 87% of them seen only once. The V end was cut by 1 base, the J end by 7 bases, with 10 bases between. Germline V lookup: CDR1 KGHSH, CDR2 LQKENI. The CDR3 contains 14 residues. Sequencing was performed on peripheral blood. The chain combines TRBV18 with TRBJ1-4; TRBD1 is a possible D gene (5 bases). The clonotype originates from a human donor in a cohort sampled during active COVID-19. DNA of the CDR3: TGTGCCAGCTCACCACAAGGGGTCGGTGAAAAACTGTTTTTT. This gives the protein CASSPQGVGEKLFF. Complete variable domain (other parts from reference TRBV18 and TRBJ1-4): NAGVMQNPRHLVRRRGQEARLRCSPMKGHSHVYWYRQLPEEGLKFMVYLQKENIIDESGMPKERFSAEFPKEGPSILRIQQVVRGDSAAYFCASSPQGVGEKLFFGSGTQLSVL.